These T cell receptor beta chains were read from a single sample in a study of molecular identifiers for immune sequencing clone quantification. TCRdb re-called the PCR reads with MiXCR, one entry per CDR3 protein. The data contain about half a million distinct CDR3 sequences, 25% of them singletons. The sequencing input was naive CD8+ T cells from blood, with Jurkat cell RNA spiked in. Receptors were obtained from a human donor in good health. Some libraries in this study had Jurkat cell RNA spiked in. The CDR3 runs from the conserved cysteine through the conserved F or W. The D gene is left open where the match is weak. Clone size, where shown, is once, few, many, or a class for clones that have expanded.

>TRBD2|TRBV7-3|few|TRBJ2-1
TGTGCCAGCAGCTTAGTTCCTAGCGGTAAGATGAGTGAGCAGTTCTTC
CASSLVPSGKMSEQFF
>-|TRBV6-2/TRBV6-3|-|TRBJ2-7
TGTGCCAGCAGCTTACTAGTCTACGGAGACGAGCAGTACTTC
CASSLLVYGDEQYF
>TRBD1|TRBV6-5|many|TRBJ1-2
TGTGCCAGCAGTTACGGACAGGGGGTGTACTATGGCTACACCTTC
CASSYGQGVYYGYTF
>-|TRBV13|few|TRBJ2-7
TGTGCCAGCAGCCTAGAGGACAGCGCAGGAGAGCAGTACTTC
CASSLEDSAGEQYF
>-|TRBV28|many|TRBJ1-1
TGTGCCAGCAGTTTATATCAGGGACGAGGAACTGAAGCTTTCTTT
CASSLYQGRGTEAFF
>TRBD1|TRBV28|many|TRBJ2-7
TGTGCCAGCAGTTTAAGATCTAGGGGGCTGTACGAGCAGTACTTC
CASSLRSRGLYEQYF
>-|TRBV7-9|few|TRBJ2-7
TGTGCCAGCAGCTCCACCCGGGACGGGGCCTACGAGCAGTACTTC
CASSSTRDGAYEQYF
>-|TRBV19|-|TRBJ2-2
TGTGCCAGTAGTATTGGGTCTAGGTCTACCGGGGAGCTGTTTTTT
CASSIGSRSTGELFF
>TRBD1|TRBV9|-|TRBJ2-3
TGTGCCAGCAGCGTAGCAGGGGGCAAAACAGATACGCAGTATTTT
CASSVAGGKTDTQYF
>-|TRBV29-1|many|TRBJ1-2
TGCAGCGTTGAATTGCTGAGGTATCAATCCTATGGCTACACCTTC
CSVELLRYQSYGYTF
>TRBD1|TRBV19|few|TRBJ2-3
TGTGCCAGTAGTATTTCGGACAGGAGCACAGATACGCAGTATTTT
CASSISDRSTDTQYF
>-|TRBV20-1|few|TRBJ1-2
TGCAGTGCTAGAGATCTCGGAGCCGTGGAAAGGACGTATGGCTACACCTTC
CSARDLGAVERTYGYTF